The 8 T cell receptor beta chains given below trace back to one sample, sequenced in a study of blood T cell repertoires in COVID-19. Only in-frame clones appear in the TCRdb table, and some are missing; sequencing was by immunoSEQ multiplex PCR. The table records approximately 28,000 clones, 85% to 90% of them present only once. The sequenced sample consisted of peripheral blood. The receptors were gathered from a woman aged 60-70 years with active COVID-19.

V usage is TRBV19 and J usage is TRBJ2-5, with 10 bases identical to TRBD2. Germline CDR1 LNHDA, CDR2 SQIVND (reference sequence). With 3 bases clipped from V and 4 bases from J, the junction kept 8 bases outside the gene matches. The CDR3 has 16 residues. CDR3 sequence (DNA): TGTGCCAGTAGTATCTCCATAGCGGGAGGTAGAGAGACCCAGTACTTC. Amino acids: CASSISIAGGRETQYF.

This clone showed up just once. The chain carries TRBV5-6 and TRBJ2-7; D is possibly TRBD2 (6 bases). V was cut by 4 bases and J by 3 bases, with 26 bases left in between. The germline gives CDR1 SGHDT, CDR2 YYEEEE. The CDR3 sequence is 18 residues long. The CDR3 region has the DNA TGTGCCAGCAGCCCCGATTATGCTACGACGGGAGTGGACTACGAGCAGTACTTC. Its protein is CASSPDYATTGVDYEQYF.

This chain links TRBV7-3 with TRBJ2-5; 7 positions match TRBD2. V shed 2 bases and J 5 bases; nucleotides not matched to a gene: 2. CDR1 and CDR2 (germline): SGHTA, FQGTGA. The CDR3 loop spans 13 amino acids. Written as DNA, the CDR3 is TGTGCCAGCAGCTTAGGGGGGGAGGAGACCCAGTACTTC. It encodes CASSLGGEETQYF.

CDR3: CASSLAGYSPLHF. The CDR3 coding sequence is TGCGCCAGCAGCTTAGCGGGTTATTCACCCCTCCACTTT. The J gene is TRBJ1-6, the V gene TRBV5-1; the D is unclear. The CDR3 is 13 residues long. Trimming removed 2 bases from V and 8 bases from J, with 8 bases in between. The germline gives CDR1 SGHRS, CDR2 YFSETQ.

This rearrangement joins TRBV19 to TRBJ1-1; the match to TRBD1 covers 11 bases. CDR1 and CDR2 (germline): LNHDA, SQIVND (reference sequence). The ends lost 4 bases at V and 10 bases at J; junction bases unmatched: 5. The CDR3 is 13 amino acids. Here the CDR3 reads CASSRGQGGIAFF. The CDR3 region has the DNA TGTGCCAGTAGTAGGGGACAGGGGGGAATAGCTTTCTTT.

This clone was seen more than once but under ten times. The J gene is TRBJ2-7, the V gene TRBV6-2 or TRBV6-3; D gene uncertain. Germline V lookup: CDR1 MNHEY, CDR2 SVGEGT. The CDR3 covers 11 residues. V lost 5 bases and J 2 bases, leaving 4 bases between the germline ends. In DNA form, the CDR3 reads TGTGCCAGCAGTCGCGCCTACGAGCAGTACTTC. It encodes CASSRAYEQYF.

The genes are TRBV2 and TRBJ2-3, with TRBD2 identical over 13 bases. CDR3 size: 17 residues. Unmatched junction bases numbered 4, after V lost 4 bases and J lost 0 bases. Germline assignment: CDR1 SNHLY and CDR2 FYNNEI. DNA of the CDR3: TGTGCCAGCAGTGTGAGGACTAGCGGGGGAAGCACAGATACGCAGTATTTT. Amino acid sequence: CASSVRTSGGSTDTQYF.

V gene TRBV27 combines with J gene TRBJ2-1; D may be TRBD2 (5 bases). CDR3 length equals 12 residues. Trimming cost V 5 bases and J 3 bases, with 5 bases left between them. The germline V gene encodes CDR1 MNHEY and CDR2 SMNVEV (reference sequence). The CDR3 DNA is TGTGCCAGCAGTGGACTCTACAATGAGCAGTTCTTC. It encodes CASSGLYNEQFF.